The clone carrying this T cell receptor beta chain was observed a few times. This sample's TCRbeta library carried unique molecular identifier barcodes. TCRdb analysed the PCR reads with MiXCR anew, one entry per CDR3 protein. Here the sample spans 500,000 to 600,000 distinct CDR3 sequences, around a third being singletons. This sample is drawn from a study of T-cell reconstitution after alpha-beta-depleted transplantation in children. With 4 bases clipped from V and 3 bases from J, the junction kept 5 bases outside the gene matches. Germline loops: CDR1 MGHRA, CDR2 YSYEKL. This CDR3 is built from 15 residues.

Sequenced material: PBMCs from the stem cell graft donor, taken from the stem cell graft. The gene calls are TRBV4-1 and TRBJ2-5; TRBD1 matches 10 bases. The receptor was isolated from a human donor who donated a stem cell graft to a child with aplastic anemia. This CDR3 is CASSPVGTGEETQYF. For the CDR3, the DNA is TGCGCCAGCAGCCCAGTCGGGACAGGGGAAGAGACCCAGTACTTC.